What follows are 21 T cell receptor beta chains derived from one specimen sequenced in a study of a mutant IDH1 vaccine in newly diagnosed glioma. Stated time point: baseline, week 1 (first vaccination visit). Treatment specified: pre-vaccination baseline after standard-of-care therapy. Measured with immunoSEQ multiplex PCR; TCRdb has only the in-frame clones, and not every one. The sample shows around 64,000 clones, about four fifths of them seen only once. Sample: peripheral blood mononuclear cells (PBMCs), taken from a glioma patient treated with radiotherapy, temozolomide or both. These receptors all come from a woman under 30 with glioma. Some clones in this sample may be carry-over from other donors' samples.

The CDR3, as DNA: TGTGCCAGCAGGGGGTGGGGGTCCGACGACGAGCAGTACTTC. Encoded protein: CASRGWGSDDEQYF. The V and J genes are TRBV6-1 and TRBJ2-7, with D perhaps assigned TRBD1 or TRBD2 (5 bases each). The CDR3 has 14 amino acids. Germline-derived CDR1 and CDR2 are MNHNS and SASEGT. The V end was cut by 6 bases, the J end by 5 bases, with 17 bases between.

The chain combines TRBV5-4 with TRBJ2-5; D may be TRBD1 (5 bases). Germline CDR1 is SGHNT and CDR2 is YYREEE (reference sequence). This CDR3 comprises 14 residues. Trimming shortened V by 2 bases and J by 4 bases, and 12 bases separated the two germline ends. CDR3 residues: CASSLGAGRETQYF. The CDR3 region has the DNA TGTGCCAGCAGCTTAGGAGCAGGGCGAGAGACCCAGTACTTC.

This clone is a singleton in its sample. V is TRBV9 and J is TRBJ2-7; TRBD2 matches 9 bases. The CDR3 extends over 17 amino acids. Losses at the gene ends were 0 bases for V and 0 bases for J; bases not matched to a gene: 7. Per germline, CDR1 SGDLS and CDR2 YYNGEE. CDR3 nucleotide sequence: TGTGCCAGCAGCGTAGGGGCTAGCGGGGCAAGCTCCTACGAGCAGTACTTC. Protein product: CASSVGASGASSYEQYF.

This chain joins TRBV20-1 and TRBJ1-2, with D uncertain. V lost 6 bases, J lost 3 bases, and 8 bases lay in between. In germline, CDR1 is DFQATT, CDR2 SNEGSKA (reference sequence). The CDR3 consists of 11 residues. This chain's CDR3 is CSAEADYGYTF. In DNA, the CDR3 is TGCAGTGCGGAGGCGGACTATGGCTACACCTTC.

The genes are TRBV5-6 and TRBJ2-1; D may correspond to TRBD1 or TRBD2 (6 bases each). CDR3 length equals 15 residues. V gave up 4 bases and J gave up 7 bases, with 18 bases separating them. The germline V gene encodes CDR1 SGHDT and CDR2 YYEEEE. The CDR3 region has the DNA TGTGCCAGCAGCCCAGGTTTAGGGGGGCGGAATGAGCAGTTCTTC. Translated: CASSPGLGGRNEQFF.

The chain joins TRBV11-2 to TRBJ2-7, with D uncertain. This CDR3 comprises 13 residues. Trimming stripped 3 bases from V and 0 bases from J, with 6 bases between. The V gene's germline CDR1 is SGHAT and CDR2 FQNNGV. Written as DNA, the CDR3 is TGTGCCAGCAGCTTGGAGCTCTCCTACGAGCAGTACTTC. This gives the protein CASSLELSYEQYF.

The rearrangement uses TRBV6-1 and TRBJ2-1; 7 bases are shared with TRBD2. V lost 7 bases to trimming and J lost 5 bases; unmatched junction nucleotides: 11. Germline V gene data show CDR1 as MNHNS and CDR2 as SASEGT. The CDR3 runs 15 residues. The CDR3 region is CASNPTRGGDNEQFF. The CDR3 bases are TGTGCCAGCAACCCTACGCGGGGAGGGGACAATGAGCAGTTCTTC.

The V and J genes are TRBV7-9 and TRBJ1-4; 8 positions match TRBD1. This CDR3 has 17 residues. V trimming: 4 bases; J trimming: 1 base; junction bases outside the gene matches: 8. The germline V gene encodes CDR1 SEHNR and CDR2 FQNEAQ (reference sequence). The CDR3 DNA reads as TGTGCCAGCAGCTCAAAATCGGGGACAGGAACTAATGAAAAACTGTTTTTT. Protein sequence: CASSSKSGTGTNEKLFF.

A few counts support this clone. The CDR3 DNA follows: TGTGCCTGGAAAACGGATTTTTTAGGTGGCTACACCTTC. Encoded protein: CAWKTDFLGGYTF. The rearrangement uses TRBV30 and TRBJ1-2; D is ambiguous. V was clipped by 4 bases and J by 7 bases, with 16 bases between them. The CDR3 totals 13 residues. Germline lookup yields CDR1 GTSNPN and CDR2 SVGIG (reference sequence).

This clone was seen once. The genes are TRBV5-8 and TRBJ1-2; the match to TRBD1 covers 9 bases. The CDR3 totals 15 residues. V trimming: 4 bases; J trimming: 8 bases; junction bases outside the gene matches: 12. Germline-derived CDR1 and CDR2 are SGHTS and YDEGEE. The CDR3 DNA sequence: TGTGCCAGCAGCCCAAGGACAGGGGAGTTGAGGGGCTACACCTTC. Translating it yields CASSPRTGELRGYTF.

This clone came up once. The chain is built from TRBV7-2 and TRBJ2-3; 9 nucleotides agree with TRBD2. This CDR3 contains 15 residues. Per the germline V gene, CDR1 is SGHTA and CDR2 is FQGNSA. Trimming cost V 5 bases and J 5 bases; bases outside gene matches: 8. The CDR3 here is CASSARGGGEDTQYF. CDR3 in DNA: TGTGCCAGCAGCGCGCGGGGCGGGGGGGAAGATACGCAGTATTTT.

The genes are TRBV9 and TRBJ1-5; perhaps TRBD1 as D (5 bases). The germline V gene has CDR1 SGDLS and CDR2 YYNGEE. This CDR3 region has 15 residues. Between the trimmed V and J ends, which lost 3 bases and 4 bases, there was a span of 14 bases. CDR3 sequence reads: CASSADSGFNQPQHF. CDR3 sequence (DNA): TGTGCCAGCAGCGCTGACAGTGGCTTTAATCAGCCCCAGCATTTT.

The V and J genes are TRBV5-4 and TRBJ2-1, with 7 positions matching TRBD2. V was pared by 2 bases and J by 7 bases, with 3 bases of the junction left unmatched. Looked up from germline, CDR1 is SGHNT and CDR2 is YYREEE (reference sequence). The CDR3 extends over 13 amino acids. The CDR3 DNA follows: TGTGCCAGCAGCTTACCTAGCGGAAATGAGCAGTTCTTC. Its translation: CASSLPSGNEQFF.

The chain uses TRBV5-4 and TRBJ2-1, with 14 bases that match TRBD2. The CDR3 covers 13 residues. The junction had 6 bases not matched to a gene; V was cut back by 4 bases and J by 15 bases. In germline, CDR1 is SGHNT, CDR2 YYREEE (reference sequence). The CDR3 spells CASSLGLAGGSFF. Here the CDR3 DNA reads TGTGCCAGCAGCCTTGGACTAGCGGGAGGCTCGTTCTTC. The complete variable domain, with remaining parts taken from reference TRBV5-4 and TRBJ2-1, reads ETGVTQSPTHLIKTRGQQVTLRCSSQSGHNTVSWYQQALGQGPQFIFQYYREEENGRGNFPPRFSGLQFPNYSSELNVNALELDDSALYLCASSLGLAGGSFFGPGTRLTVL.

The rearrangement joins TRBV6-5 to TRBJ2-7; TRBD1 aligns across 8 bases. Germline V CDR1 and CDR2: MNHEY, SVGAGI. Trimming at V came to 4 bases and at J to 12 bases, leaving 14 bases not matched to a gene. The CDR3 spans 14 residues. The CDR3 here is CASSLGQVRPYRYF. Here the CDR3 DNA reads TGTGCCAGCAGTTTGGGACAGGTGCGACCTTATCGGTACTTC.

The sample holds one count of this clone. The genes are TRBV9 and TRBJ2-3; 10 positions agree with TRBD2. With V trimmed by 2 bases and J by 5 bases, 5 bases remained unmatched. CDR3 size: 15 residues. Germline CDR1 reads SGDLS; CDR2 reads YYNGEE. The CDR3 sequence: CASSVSGGTLDTQYF. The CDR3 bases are TGTGCCAGCAGCGTTAGCGGGGGGACCCTAGATACGCAGTATTTT.

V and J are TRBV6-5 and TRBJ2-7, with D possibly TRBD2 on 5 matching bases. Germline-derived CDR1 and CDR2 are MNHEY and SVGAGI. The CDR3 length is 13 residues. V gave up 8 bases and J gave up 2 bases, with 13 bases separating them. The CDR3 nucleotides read TGTGCCAGCTCTGACGGGGTGACCTACGAGCAGTACTTC. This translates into CASSDGVTYEQYF.

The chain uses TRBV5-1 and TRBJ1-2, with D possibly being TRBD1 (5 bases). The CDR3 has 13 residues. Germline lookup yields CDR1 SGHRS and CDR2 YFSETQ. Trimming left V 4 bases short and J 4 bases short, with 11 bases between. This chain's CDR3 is CASSPQGFYGYTF. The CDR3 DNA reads TGCGCCAGCAGCCCCCAGGGTTTCTATGGCTACACCTTC.

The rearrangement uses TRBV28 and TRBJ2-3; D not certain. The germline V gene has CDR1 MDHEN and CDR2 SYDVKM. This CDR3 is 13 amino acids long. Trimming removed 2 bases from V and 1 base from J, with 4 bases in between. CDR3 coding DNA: TGTGCCAGCAGTTTACCTGGCACAGATACGCAGTATTTT. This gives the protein CASSLPGTDTQYF.

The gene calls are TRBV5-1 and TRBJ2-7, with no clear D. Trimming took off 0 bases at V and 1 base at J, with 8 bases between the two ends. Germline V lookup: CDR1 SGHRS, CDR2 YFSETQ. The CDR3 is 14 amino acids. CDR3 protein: CASSLAMQSYEQYF. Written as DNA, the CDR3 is TGCGCCAGCAGCTTGGCCATGCAGTCCTACGAGCAGTACTTC.

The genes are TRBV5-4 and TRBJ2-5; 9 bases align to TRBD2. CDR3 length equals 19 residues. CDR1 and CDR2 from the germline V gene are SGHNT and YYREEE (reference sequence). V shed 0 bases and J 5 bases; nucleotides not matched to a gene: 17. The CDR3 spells CASSLAGTVSGTSMETQYF. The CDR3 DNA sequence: TGTGCCAGCAGCTTGGCCGGGACAGTCTCCGGGACTAGCATGGAGACCCAGTACTTC.